The T cell receptor beta chain under discussion was sequenced for a study of shared clonotypes between healthy human individuals. Study background: Researchers assigned three CD4 naive, three CD4 memory, two CD8 naive and one CD8 memory plate to each donor.

Points from the study as a whole: Clonotype sharing among donors, it was expected, would be affected by sequencing depth. Owing to a small donor count, the genetic and exposure-history diversity represented was limited.

Genomic DNA of every subset was divided equally among multiple immunoSEQ plates. Using immunoSEQ multiplex PCR, the repertoire was profiled, and TCRdb retains in-frame clones only, with some absent. The sample includes about 680,000 clones, about 91% of them seen just once. The naive CD8 fraction comprised CD45RO-negative cells positively selected for CCR7 and excluded terminally differentiated effector memory CD45RA+ cells. This clone has only one observation. What it binds is unknown. The CDR3 has 17 amino acids. V shed 1 base, J shed 1 base, and the junction held 8 bases outside the gene matches. Germline loops: CDR1 MGHRA, CDR2 YSYEKL.

Sequencing was done on a sample of naive CD8+ T cells sorted from blood. The chain recombines TRBV4-1 with TRBJ2-7; 9 positions agree with TRBD1. The clonotype originates from a man aged 30-40 years in good health. The CDR3, as DNA: TGCGCCAGCAGCCAAGTACAGGGGGCGCAGGTTTCCTACGAGCAGTACTTC. It is translated as CASSQVQGAQVSYEQYF.